The rows below give T cell receptor beta chains drawn from one sample of a study of T cells in localized non-small cell lung cancer. Using immunoSEQ multiplex PCR, the repertoire was profiled, and TCRdb retains in-frame clones only, with some absent. This sample has over 30,000 clones, with 78% found just once. Sequencing was performed on peripheral blood, taken before any cancer treatment. The receptors come from a male donor older than 55 with stage II squamous cell lung carcinoma. Both conserved end residues are part of each CDR3. A D gene is named only where the DNA matches it firmly. The size of a clone is reported for some rows only, either as once, few or many, or as a class for expanded clones.

d_call	clone_size	v_call	j_call	cdr3_aa	cdr3_nt
-	once	TRBV23-1	TRBJ1-5	CASEGSNQPQHF	TGCGCCAGTGAGGGGAGCAATCAGCCCCAGCATTTT
-	many	TRBV12-5	TRBJ2-7	CASGLVIRTVRSYEQYF	TGTGCTAGTGGTTTGGTAATCCGGACAGTACGCTCCTACGAGCAGTACTTC
-	-	TRBV28	TRBJ2-7	CASTPRQPYEQYF	TGTGCCAGCACTCCGAGGCAGCCCTACGAGCAGTACTTC
-	-	TRBV14	TRBJ2-2	CASSHHLNTGELFF	TGTGCCAGCAGCCATCACCTGAACACCGGGGAGCTGTTTTTT
-	-	TRBV11-2	TRBJ1-1	CASSFLRANTEAFF	TGTGCCAGCAGCTTCTTGAGAGCGAACACTGAAGCTTTCTTT
-	-	TRBV11-2	TRBJ1-1	CASSLDPDYTEAFF	TGTGCCAGCAGCTTAGACCCCGACTACACTGAAGCTTTCTTT
-	once	TRBV6-5	TRBJ2-1	CASSYDSVDNEQFF	TGTGCCAGCAGTTACGATAGTGTGGACAATGAGCAGTTCTTC
-	-	TRBV9	TRBJ2-3	CASSVAGAGGFGDTQYF	TGTGCCAGCAGCGTAGCTGGGGCAGGGGGGTTCGGAGATACGCAGTATTTT
-	-	TRBV2	TRBJ2-5	CACPTGGETQYF	TGTGCCTGCCCCACAGGCGGGGAGACCCAGTACTTC
TRBD1	-	TRBV14	TRBJ2-1	CASSQDYRGSNEQFF	TGTGCCAGCAGCCAAGATTACAGGGGGAGCAATGAGCAGTTCTTC
-	-	TRBV7-3	TRBJ2-7	CASSPRGISYEQYF	TGTGCCAGCAGCCCAAGGGGAATTTCCTACGAGCAGTACTTC
-	-	TRBV11-2	TRBJ2-1	CASSLGTFGQFF	TGTGCCAGCAGCTTAGGGACTTTTGGGCAGTTCTTC
-	few	TRBV6-6	TRBJ1-6	CASSPTGISPLHF	TGTGCCAGCAGTCCTACAGGGATTTCACCCCTCCACTTT
-	once	TRBV6-4	TRBJ1-2	CASSDSEGYGYTF	TGTGCCAGCAGTGACTCGGAGGGTTATGGCTACACCTTC
TRBD1	-	TRBV6-5	TRBJ1-5	CASSPGGGTQPQHF	TGTGCCAGCAGTCCCGGAGGGGGCACTCAGCCCCAGCATTTT
TRBD1	-	TRBV6-6	TRBJ2-5	CASSYEGAWGETQYF	TGTGCCAGCAGTTACGAGGGGGCTTGGGGGGAGACCCAGTACTTC
-	-	TRBV30	TRBJ1-5	CAWSVGRQPQHF	TGTGCCTGGAGTGTAGGGCGACAGCCCCAGCATTTT
-	-	TRBV11-2	TRBJ2-3	CASSPNTDTQYF	TGTGCCAGCAGCCCCAACACAGATACGCAGTATTTT
-	-	TRBV14	TRBJ2-6	CASSQVGQAARGANVLTF	TGTGCCAGCAGCCAAGTTGGGCAGGCGGCGCGCGGGGCCAACGTCCTGACTTTC
-	-	TRBV4-1	TRBJ2-3	CASSQEDPSESTDTQYF	TGCGCCAGCAGCCAAGAGGATCCTAGCGAGAGCACAGATACGCAGTATTTT
-	-	TRBV9	TRBJ2-2	CASSVALFPGRTGELFF	TGTGCCAGCAGCGTAGCCCTGTTCCCTGGGCGTACCGGGGAGCTGTTTTTT
-	-	TRBV6-1	TRBJ1-1	CASRRTVVNTEAFF	TGTGCCAGCAGAAGGACAGTAGTGAACACTGAAGCTTTCTTT
-	-	TRBV6-1	TRBJ1-2	CASRGEKGYGYTF	TGTGCCAGCAGAGGGGAAAAGGGCTATGGCTACACCTTC
TRBD2	-	TRBV13	TRBJ2-1	CASSPGGGNEQFF	TGTGCCAGCAGCCCGGGCGGGGGCAATGAGCAGTTCTTC
-	-	TRBV28	TRBJ2-5	CASSLSQLVVETQYF	TGTGCCAGCAGTTTGAGCCAGTTAGTCGTCGAGACCCAGTACTTC
-	few	TRBV9	TRBJ2-3	CASSVRYRRDTQYF	TGTGCCAGCAGCGTACGCTATCGACGAGATACGCAGTATTTT
-	-	TRBV7-9	TRBJ1-2	CAGSRTGSGYTF	TGTGCCGGCTCCAGGACGGGGTCTGGCTACACCTTC
-	-	TRBV14	TRBJ2-3	CASSPWEFQGTADTQYF	TGTGCCAGCAGCCCCTGGGAATTCCAGGGGACGGCAGATACGCAGTATTTT
-	once	TRBV4-2	TRBJ2-1	CASSQETYNEQFF	TGTGCCAGCAGCCAAGAAACGTACAATGAGCAGTTCTTC
-	-	TRBV18	TRBJ2-7	CASSPRLGEQYF	TGTGCCAGCTCACCGAGGTTAGGCGAGCAGTACTTC
-	-	TRBV7-9	TRBJ2-4	CASSLTGVGPSAKNIQYF	TGTGCCAGCAGCTTAACCGGCGTGGGACCTTCCGCCAAAAACATTCAGTACTTC
-	once	TRBV7-9	TRBJ2-3	CASSLAVLPTDTQYF	TGTGCCAGCAGCTTAGCAGTACTTCCCACAGATACGCAGTATTTT
-	-	TRBV19	TRBJ1-5	CASSPNGRNQPQHF	TGTGCCAGTAGCCCCAATGGGAGAAATCAGCCCCAGCATTTT
-	-	TRBV5-1	TRBJ2-5	CASTVAGQEETQYF	TGCGCCAGCACGGTAGCGGGACAGGAAGAGACCCAGTACTTC
-	-	TRBV19	TRBJ2-5	CASSIDRAGGETQYF	TGTGCCAGTAGTATAGACCGGGCAGGGGGGGAGACCCAGTACTTC
TRBD1	once	TRBV6-5	TRBJ2-4	CASTETGGHIQYF	TGTGCCAGCACTGAGACAGGGGGACACATTCAGTACTTC
TRBD1	-	TRBV9	TRBJ1-2	CASSPGAGGTEGYTF	TGTGCCAGCAGCCCGGGTGCAGGGGGAACGGAAGGCTACACCTTC
-	-	TRBV12-5	TRBJ2-1	CASGYQGPAVNEQFF	TGTGCTAGTGGTTACCAAGGCCCGGCGGTCAATGAGCAGTTCTTC
TRBD2	-	TRBV11-3	TRBJ2-1	CASSSLAIRSGIVEQFF	TGTGCCAGCAGCTCGCTTGCAATCAGAAGCGGGATTGTTGAGCAGTTCTTC
TRBD2	-	TRBV10-3	TRBJ2-3	CAISLLAGTDTQYF	TGTGCCATCAGTCTCCTAGCGGGAACAGATACGCAGTATTTT
-	-	TRBV10-3	TRBJ1-2	CAISESLLPRTNYGYTF	TGTGCCATCAGTGAGTCGCTGCTTCCAAGGACTAACTATGGCTACACCTTC
TRBD2	-	TRBV9	TRBJ2-7	CASSVLPGTSVYEQYF	TGTGCCAGCAGCGTTCTCCCCGGGACTAGCGTCTACGAGCAGTACTTC
TRBD2	-	TRBV12-5	TRBJ2-7	CASGRGTSGIEQYF	TGTGCTAGTGGCCGGGGGACTAGCGGGATTGAGCAGTACTTC
-	-	TRBV5-1	TRBJ2-2	CASSVRGATTGELFF	TGCGCCAGCAGCGTGAGGGGGGCCACGACCGGGGAGCTGTTTTTT
-	-	TRBV19	TRBJ1-4	CASSINGKAKLFF	TGTGCCAGTAGTATTAATGGGAAAGCAAAACTGTTTTTT
TRBD2	-	TRBV4-2	TRBJ2-7	CASSQETGLAGSSYEQYF	TGTGCCAGCAGCCAAGAAACGGGACTAGCGGGAAGCTCCTACGAGCAGTACTTC
-	few	TRBV21-1	TRBJ1-3	CASVGPTRRNTIYF	TGTGCCAGCGTTGGACCGACACGAAGAAACACCATATATTTT
-	-	TRBV11-2	TRBJ2-7	CASSLPGKTYEQYF	TGTGCCAGCAGCTTACCGGGCAAAACCTACGAGCAGTACTTC
TRBD2	-	TRBV7-6	TRBJ2-5	CASSRDYYLQETQYF	TGTGCCAGCAGCCGGGACTACTACTTACAAGAGACCCAGTACTTC
TRBD2	few	TRBV5-1	TRBJ2-1	CASSSGTSGYNEQFF	TGCGCCAGCAGCTCCGGGACTAGCGGATACAATGAGCAGTTCTTC
TRBD1	-	TRBV4-1	TRBJ2-5	CASSQSAGQASETQYF	TGCGCCAGCAGCCAATCGGCGGGACAGGCAAGCGAGACCCAGTACTTC
-	few	TRBV7-3	TRBJ1-1	CASSLDLIAPNTEAFF	TGTGCCAGCAGCTTAGATTTAATTGCACCGAACACTGAAGCTTTCTTT
TRBD2	-	TRBV6-4	TRBJ2-1	CASSVLAGVGEQFF	TGTGCCAGCAGTGTACTAGCGGGAGTCGGTGAGCAGTTCTTC
TRBD1	-	TRBV14	TRBJ2-3	CASTPTGAPDTQYF	TGTGCCAGCACCCCTACAGGGGCCCCAGATACGCAGTATTTT
-	-	TRBV5-1	TRBJ2-1	CASSFPQEESLSYNEQFF	TGCGCCAGCAGCTTCCCTCAGGAGGAATCACTATCCTACAATGAGCAGTTCTTC